The clone carrying this T cell receptor (beta chain) appeared once. What it binds is unknown. Treatment: roughly 10-day PBMC culture with coronavirus spike peptide pools or control peptides (ViraFEST assay). After expanding antigen-specific T cells with peptide pools, ViraFEST sequenced their TCRs. Wells contained 1.8 million or so PBMCs each, and these were cultured with around 9.6 IU/ml IL-2 and about 9 ug/ml peptide pools. Sequencing of the DNA from cultured CD4+ T cells was carried out with the Oncomine TCR Beta short-read assay. TCRdb re-called the PCR reads with MiXCR, one entry per CDR3 protein. The sample records under 20,000 distinct CDR3 sequences, more than 50% being singletons. The sample is drawn from a study of vaccination and CD4 T cells after COVID-19. About the study: The cells were exposed to overlapping spike peptides originating from SARS-CoV-2, HCoV-NL63, HCoV-OC43 and HCoV-229E for stimulation. Study-level points and caveats: Looking at convalescent patients, a median about 86% of reactive clones were present only post-vaccination.

Germline V gene lookup returns CDR1 SGHTA and CDR2 FQGNSA. The CDR3 runs to 16 residues. V dropped 5 bases and J dropped 2 bases, with 19 bases sitting between them. Sequenced material: CD4+ T cells from blood, cultured in vitro. The chain joins TRBV7-2 to TRBJ2-7; D may match TRBD1 or TRBD2 (5 bases each). The sequence derives from a human donor who had recovered from COVID-19. The DNA of the CDR3 is TGTGCCAGCAGCCCGTCCATTAGCGAGACAGCCTACGAGCAGTACTTC. This codes for CASSPSISETAYEQYF.